This T cell receptor beta chain was sequenced for a study of T cell changes during pregnancy in multiple sclerosis. V shed 2 bases and J 2 bases; nucleotides not matched to a gene: 4. Germline V gene lookup returns CDR1 SGHVS and CDR2 FQNEAQ. This CDR3 spans 16 amino acids. Clones were sequenced by immunoSEQ multiplex PCR, and TCRdb holds only the in-frame ones, with some missing. The repertoire holds tens of thousands of clones, with around 90% as singletons. This clonotype was obtained from a female donor in good health, enrolled as a control in a pregnancy study. The J gene is TRBJ1-5, the V gene TRBV7-8; 9 positions match TRBD1. The input for sequencing was CD4+ T cells from peripheral blood mononuclear cells, taken in the third trimester of pregnancy. CDR3 loop: CASSLLGQGGNQPQHF. The CDR3 DNA follows: TGTGCCAGCAGCTTATTGGGACAGGGAGGCAATCAGCCCCAGCATTTT.